These T cell receptor beta chains were read from a single sample in a study of T cells after yellow fever vaccination. TCRdb re-analysed the 5' RACE reads in MiXCR, keeping a single row per CDR3 protein. The sample contains 500,000 to 650,000 distinct CDR3 sequences, roughly 12% of which appear only once. The sample consisted of PBMCs, taken on the day of the yellow fever booster vaccination. The source is a young man who received the YFV17D yellow fever vaccine. Both conserved end residues are part of each CDR3. D genes are given only for firm matches. Not every row has a clone size; where given, it reads once, few, many or a size class.

size	V	D	J	DNA	CDR3
NA	TRBV5-1	NA	TRBJ2-7	TGCGCCAGCAGCCCGCTTGACAGATCCATCGAGCAGTACTTC	CASSPLDRSIEQYF
few	TRBV5-1	NA	TRBJ2-6	TGCGCCAGCAGCTTTATGTCTGGGGCCAACGTCCTGACTTTC	CASSFMSGANVLTF
NA	TRBV7-6	TRBD2	TRBJ2-7	TGTGCCAGCAGCTTAGAGGCGGGAGGCACCTACGAGCAGTACTTC	CASSLEAGGTYEQYF
NA	TRBV7-9	TRBD1	TRBJ2-3	TGTGCCAGCAGGAACGACAGGGTACAGACGCAGTATTTT	CASRNDRVQTQYF
NA	TRBV19	NA	TRBJ2-7	TGTGCCACAACTTCCACCGGGGGAGGCTACGAGCAGTACTTC	CATTSTGGGYEQYF
few	TRBV20-1	NA	TRBJ2-3	TGCAGTGCTAGCCCCTTCAGGAGCACAGATACGCAGTATTTT	CSASPFRSTDTQYF
NA	TRBV4-2	TRBD1	TRBJ1-5	TGTGCCAGCAGCAACCCGGGGACAGATAATCAGCCCCAGCATTTT	CASSNPGTDNQPQHF
few	TRBV7-9	NA	TRBJ1-6	TGTGCCAGCAGCTCTGCTTCACCCCTCCACTTT	CASSSASPLHF
NA	TRBV5-1	NA	TRBJ1-5	TGCTCCAGCAGCTTCCTGGGGGGCAATCAGCCCCAGCATTTT	CSSSFLGGNQPQHF
many	TRBV7-2	NA	TRBJ1-5	TGTGCCAGCAGCTCAAGCTGGAGTGAGCCCCAGCATTTT	CASSSSWSEPQHF
many	TRBV20-1	NA	TRBJ2-5	TGCAGTAGCCTTCTGTCCCGGACCCAGTACTTC	CSSLLSRTQYF
many	TRBV15	NA	TRBJ2-3	TGTGCCACCAGCAGCCAAACCTCAAGCACAGATACGCAGTATTTT	CATSSQTSSTDTQYF
few	TRBV27	TRBD2	TRBJ2-5	TGTGCCATCGTAGCGGGAGGCTTTATTGAGACCCAGTACTTC	CAIVAGGFIETQYF
few	TRBV11-2	NA	TRBJ2-7	TGTGCCAGCAGCTTAGTAGTTGGAGGTCCGGCTTACGAGCAGTACTTC	CASSLVVGGPAYEQYF
once	TRBV11-3	NA	TRBJ2-1	TGTGCCAGCAGCTACCGGGGCGAGCAGGGCAATGACCAGTTCTTC	CASSYRGEQGNDQFF
NA	TRBV12-3/TRBV12-4	TRBD2	TRBJ2-1	TGTGCCAGCAGTGCGGGGACTAGCAGCAACTACAATGAGCAGTTCTTC	CASSAGTSSNYNEQFF
NA	TRBV10-2	NA	TRBJ2-1	TGCGCCAGCAGTGAGTTAAAAAGCGAGCAGTTCTTC	CASSELKSEQFF
few	TRBV19	NA	TRBJ2-1	TGTGCCAGTACCTCCGGGAGAGATTACAATGAGCAGTTCTTC	CASTSGRDYNEQFF
NA	TRBV29-1	TRBD2	TRBJ2-7	TGCAGCGTTGATAGCGGGAGTACCTCCTACGAGCAGTACTTC	CSVDSGSTSYEQYF
NA	TRBV3-1	TRBD2	TRBJ2-1	TGTGCCAGCAGACAAGGGTTGGGACTAGCGCTCCATGAGCAGTTCTTC	CASRQGLGLALHEQFF
NA	TRBV7-9	TRBD1	TRBJ2-7	TGTGCCAGCAGCTTCTCCGGGACAGGGGTAGAGCAGTACTTC	CASSFSGTGVEQYF
few	TRBV19	NA	TRBJ2-3	TGTGCCAGTAGTCCGGACCGCACCGTCGGGACAGATACGCAGTATTTT	CASSPDRTVGTDTQYF
few	TRBV5-1	NA	TRBJ2-6	TGCGCCAGCAGCTTGTTGTTCTCTGGGGCCAACGTCCTGACTTTC	CASSLLFSGANVLTF
few	TRBV6-4	TRBD1	TRBJ2-2	TGTGCCAGCAGTGAAAGACAGGGGGTTACCGGGGAGCTGTTTTTT	CASSERQGVTGELFF
few	TRBV5-1	NA	TRBJ2-6	TGCGCCAGCAGCTTAACAGCGCTTGGGGCCAACGTCCTGACTTTC	CASSLTALGANVLTF
many	TRBV20-1	NA	TRBJ2-4	TGCAGTGCCCAGGTTGGGAGTGCCAAAAACATTCAGTACTTC	CSAQVGSAKNIQYF
many	TRBV5-1	TRBD2	TRBJ2-1	TGCGCCAGCAGCTTGGTTAGCGGGAGCTCCTACAATGAGCAGTTCTTC	CASSLVSGSSYNEQFF
many	TRBV18	NA	TRBJ2-1	TGTGCCAGCTCACCAGGCTATCATGAGCAGTTCTTC	CASSPGYHEQFF
few	TRBV29-1	NA	TRBJ1-5	TGCAGCGTTTCTTCAGGACTAAATCAGCCCCAGCATTTT	CSVSSGLNQPQHF
NA	TRBV18	TRBD2	TRBJ2-7	TGTGCCAGCTCAGCCCCTAGCGGGAGTTACGAGCAGTACTTC	CASSAPSGSYEQYF
NA	TRBV5-1	NA	TRBJ2-1	TGCGCCAGCAGCTTGGCCTCGGAAAGCTCCTACAATGAGCAGTTCTTC	CASSLASESSYNEQFF
NA	TRBV11-2	TRBD2	TRBJ2-5	TGTGCCAGCAGCCCCCGGGGAGGGTTCGGAGAGACCCAGTACTTC	CASSPRGGFGETQYF
few	TRBV11-2	TRBD2	TRBJ2-1	TGTGCCAGCAGCTTAGTACTCCTAGCGGGAGAATACAATGAGCAGTTCTTC	CASSLVLLAGEYNEQFF
NA	TRBV5-1	TRBD1	TRBJ1-3	TGCGCCAGCAGCTTGGCGGACAGGGGACGTGGAAACACCATATATTTT	CASSLADRGRGNTIYF
few	TRBV20-1	NA	TRBJ2-7	TGCAGTGCTAGAGGTCCACAGGCTTACTACGAGCAGTACTTC	CSARGPQAYYEQYF
few	TRBV12-3/TRBV12-4	TRBD2	TRBJ2-1	TGTGCCAGCAGTTCCAGCGGGAGAAACTACAATGAGCAGTTCTTC	CASSSSGRNYNEQFF
few	TRBV20-1	NA	TRBJ2-5	TGCAGTGCTAGTTTAAAAAAAGAGACCCAGTACTTC	CSASLKKETQYF
few	TRBV28	NA	TRBJ2-2	TGTGCCAGCAGTCAGCTACCTGACAGTTATTACACCGGGGAGCTGTTTTTT	CASSQLPDSYYTGELFF
NA	TRBV28	TRBD2	TRBJ2-1	TGTGCCAGCAGTCGCACCGGGACTAGCCTTGTCAATGAGCAGTTCTTC	CASSRTGTSLVNEQFF
NA	TRBV4-1	NA	TRBJ2-7	TGCGCCAGCAGCCAAGTGTACCCGGACAGCTCCTACGAGCAGTACTTC	CASSQVYPDSSYEQYF
few	TRBV24-1	TRBD1	TRBJ2-5	TGTGCCACCAGTGATCCCTCCCCCGGACAGGGGGGAAAGGAGACCCAGTACTTC	CATSDPSPGQGGKETQYF
few	TRBV20-1	TRBD1	TRBJ2-1	TGCAGTGCACCTCGACAGGGGTACAATGAGCAGTTCTTC	CSAPRQGYNEQFF
NA	TRBV7-2	TRBD1	TRBJ1-3	TGTGCCAGCAGCTTAGACAGGGGTAGAAACACCATATATTTT	CASSLDRGRNTIYF
few	TRBV6-5	NA	TRBJ2-3	TGTGCCAGCAGTTACCCGGGAGCGACAGATACGCAGTATTTT	CASSYPGATDTQYF
many	TRBV20-1	TRBD2	TRBJ2-1	TGCAGTGCTCTCACCATTTTAGCGGGCACCGTTACCTACAATGAGCAGTTCTTC	CSALTILAGTVTYNEQFF
NA	TRBV14	NA	TRBJ1-1	TGTGCCAGCACCCAGTTCGGGGGGGGCACTGAAGCTTTCTTT	CASTQFGGGTEAFF
few	TRBV21-1	NA	TRBJ1-4	TGTGCCAGCAGCAAGGGGACGGGGATGTTTTTT	CASSKGTGMFF
few	TRBV5-1	NA	TRBJ2-7	TGCGCCAGCAGCTATGTGGGACACGACTACGAGCAGTACTTC	CASSYVGHDYEQYF
NA	TRBV3-1	TRBD1	TRBJ1-1	TGTGCCAGCAGCCATTCGGGACAGGGAAGAACTGAAGCTTTCTTT	CASSHSGQGRTEAFF
NA	TRBV20-1	NA	TRBJ2-7	TGCAGTGCTACCCTCAGCGGTGGGTCCTACGAGCAGTACTTC	CSATLSGGSYEQYF
NA	TRBV6-5	NA	TRBJ2-1	TGTGCCAGCAGCCAAAGGATTGGTGAGCAGTTCTTC	CASSQRIGEQFF
few	TRBV10-3	TRBD2	TRBJ2-1	TGTGCCATCAGTGTCGGGGGGGGGGACGAGCAGTTCTTC	CAISVGGGDEQFF
NA	TRBV12-3/TRBV12-4	NA	TRBJ1-2	TGTGCCAGCAAGTTACCCAGGGACAACTATGGCTACACCTTC	CASKLPRDNYGYTF
few	TRBV2	NA	TRBJ1-2	TGTGCCACTATAAGCGGGGGAGTAGGCTACACCTTC	CATISGGVGYTF
few	TRBV7-2	TRBD2	TRBJ2-1	TGTGCCAGCAGCTTAGAGTTCCCGGGAGGAGTTGAGCAGTTCTTC	CASSLEFPGGVEQFF
NA	TRBV6-2/TRBV6-3	NA	TRBJ2-1	TGTGCCAGCAGTCCCTCTAACGCATCCTACAATGAGCAGTTCTTC	CASSPSNASYNEQFF
NA	TRBV7-2	TRBD2	TRBJ2-1	TGTGCCAGCAGCTTAGTGGGGGGGACTAGCGGGGGTAATGAGCAGTTCTTC	CASSLVGGTSGGNEQFF
NA	TRBV9	NA	TRBJ2-5	TGTGCCAGCAGCGTAGAGGGAACACAAGAGACCCGGTACTTC	CASSVEGTQETRYF
few	TRBV28	NA	TRBJ2-1	TGTGCCAGCAGCTCCTACCACCAGGCCGGGGAGCAGTTCTTC	CASSSYHQAGEQFF
few	TRBV6-2/TRBV6-3	NA	TRBJ2-2	TGTGCCAGCGGCCGATTACAGACCACCGGGGAGCTGTTTTTT	CASGRLQTTGELFF